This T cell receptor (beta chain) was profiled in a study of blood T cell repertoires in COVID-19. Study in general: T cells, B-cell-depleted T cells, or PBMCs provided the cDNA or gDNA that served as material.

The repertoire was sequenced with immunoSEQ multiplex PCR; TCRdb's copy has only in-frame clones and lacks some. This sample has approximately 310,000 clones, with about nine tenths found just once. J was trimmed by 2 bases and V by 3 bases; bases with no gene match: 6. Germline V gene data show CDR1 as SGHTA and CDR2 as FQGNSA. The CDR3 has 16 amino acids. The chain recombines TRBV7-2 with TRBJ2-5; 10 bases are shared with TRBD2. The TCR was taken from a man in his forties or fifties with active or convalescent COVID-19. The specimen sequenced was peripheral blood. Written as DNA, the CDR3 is TGTGCCAGCAGCTTCTTAGCGGGGGGCCCACAAGAGACCCAGTACTTC. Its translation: CASSFLAGGPQETQYF.